Listed below are T cell receptor beta chains from one sample, sequenced in a study of blood T cells in healthy people across ages. TCRdb re-called the 5' RACE reads with MiXCR, one entry per CDR3 protein. The table records approximately 800,000 distinct CDR3 sequences, 20% to 30% of them present only once. These data were also filed under a second study, of T cells of mothers and their children.

Material for sequencing was blood. The receptors come from a boy aged 5-17 years in good health. Each CDR3 is given with its conserved first and last residue. D genes are given only for firm matches. Size tells how often a clone was seen (once, few, many) or the class of an expanded clone, and some rows leave it out.

cdr3_aa cdr3_nt v_call d_call j_call clone_size
CASSSPQRGTYEQYF TGCGCCAGCAGCTCCCCCCAGAGAGGGACCTACGAGCAGTACTTC TRBV5-1 - TRBJ2-7 -
CSARRGGSYNEQFF TGCAGTGCTAGAAGGGGGGGCTCCTACAATGAGCAGTTCTTC TRBV20-1 - TRBJ2-1 -
CASDRGVWDTGELFF TGTGCCAGTGACAGGGGGGTGTGGGACACCGGGGAGCTGTTTTTT TRBV19 TRBD1 TRBJ2-2 -
CSASTPRGGGLGYNNEQFF TGCAGTGCTTCTACCCCGAGGGGCGGGGGCCTCGGATACAACAATGAGCAGTTCTTC TRBV20-1 - TRBJ2-1 -
CASSYGSGGRSYEQYF TGTGCCAGCAGTTACGGAAGCGGGGGGCGCTCCTACGAGCAGTACTTC TRBV6-2/TRBV6-3 TRBD2 TRBJ2-7 once
CASSLNRVKGSEQYF TGTGCCAGCAGTTTAAATAGGGTAAAGGGCAGCGAGCAGTACTTC TRBV12-3/TRBV12-4 - TRBJ2-7 -
CASSPGLAGGSGELFF TGCGCCAGCAGCCCGGGACTAGCGGGGGGCTCCGGGGAGCTGTTTTTT TRBV4-1 TRBD2 TRBJ2-2 few
CASSLGGAYTQYF TGTGCCAGCAGCTTGGGAGGGGCTTATACGCAGTATTTT TRBV7-2 TRBD2 TRBJ2-3 few
CASSSVQGRYGYTF TGTGCCAGCAGCTCGGTACAGGGTCGCTATGGCTACACCTTC TRBV7-9 - TRBJ1-2 -
CSASQGALSGANVLTF TGCAGTGCTAGTCAGGGGGCCCTCTCTGGGGCCAACGTCCTGACTTTC TRBV20-1 TRBD1 TRBJ2-6 few
CASSFEDRQGTDTQYF TGTGCCAGCAGTTTCGAGGACAGGCAAGGCACAGATACGCAGTATTTT TRBV28 TRBD1 TRBJ2-3 -
CASSFPTEPHQETQYF TGTGCCAGCAGTTTCCCGACAGAACCACACCAAGAGACCCAGTACTTC TRBV28 - TRBJ2-5 once
CSVELGYYGYTF TGCAGCGTTGAACTGGGGTACTATGGCTACACCTTC TRBV29-1 - TRBJ1-2 -
CSAPGQSGGNTEAFF TGCAGTGCCCCGGGACAGTCAGGGGGGAACACTGAAGCTTTCTTT TRBV20-1 TRBD1 TRBJ1-1 few
CASSPRGSGGYTF TGTGCCAGCAGTCCCCGGGGGTCGGGTGGCTACACCTTC TRBV2 - TRBJ1-2 few
CASLLPGANVLTF TGTGCCAGTCTATTACCTGGGGCCAACGTCCTGACTTTC TRBV6-2/TRBV6-3 - TRBJ2-6 -
CATSRDSPSGGASYEQYF TGTGCCACCAGCAGGGACTCCCCTAGCGGGGGGGCATCCTACGAGCAGTACTTC TRBV15 TRBD2 TRBJ2-7 -
CASSFSGPRDGYTF TGTGCCAGCAGTTTTTCAGGGCCTCGGGATGGCTACACCTTC TRBV27 - TRBJ1-2 -
CASSFPSGGFTGELFF TGTGCCAGCAGTTTCCCTAGCGGGGGGTTCACCGGGGAGCTGTTTTTT TRBV12-3/TRBV12-4 TRBD2 TRBJ2-2 -
CASSPKKTDTAGELFF TGCGCCAGCAGCCCTAAGAAGACAGATACAGCCGGGGAGCTGTTTTTT TRBV5-1 - TRBJ2-2 few
CASSEPQGYGYTF TGTGCCAGCAGTGAACCACAGGGGTATGGCTACACCTTC TRBV2 TRBD1 TRBJ1-2 -
CASSQVGSEAFF TGTGCCAGCAGCCAAGTCGGCAGCGAAGCTTTCTTT TRBV3-1 - TRBJ1-1 few
CAISASHREDEKLFF TGTGCCATCAGTGCGTCCCACCGGGAGGATGAAAAACTGTTTTTT TRBV10-3 - TRBJ1-4 few
CSVGPYNEQFF TGCAGCGTTGGGCCGTACAATGAGCAGTTCTTC TRBV29-1 - TRBJ2-1 many
CASSERTSGDYEQYF TGTGCCAGCAGTGAAAGGACTAGCGGGGACTACGAGCAGTACTTC TRBV12-3/TRBV12-4 TRBD2 TRBJ2-7 few
CASSKRQGQETQYF TGCGCCAGCAGCAAAAGACAGGGGCAAGAGACCCAGTACTTC TRBV5-1 TRBD1 TRBJ2-5 -
CASSDGTGDPYEQYF TGTGCCAGCAGTGACGGGACAGGGGATCCCTACGAGCAGTACTTC TRBV6-1 TRBD1 TRBJ2-7 -
CASGSRSGANVLTF TGTGCCTCGGGGTCCCGGTCTGGGGCCAACGTCCTGACTTTC TRBV7-6 - TRBJ2-6 -
CSLRIREETQYF TGCAGCCTGAGGATCCGGGAAGAGACCCAGTACTTC TRBV29-1 - TRBJ2-5 -
CASSWSGTQETQYF TGCGCCAGCAGTTGGTCTGGGACTCAAGAGACCCAGTACTTC TRBV5-1 - TRBJ2-5 -
CASRAGGPVNEQFF TGTGCCAGCAGAGCGGGGGGGCCAGTCAATGAGCAGTTCTTC TRBV12-3/TRBV12-4 TRBD2 TRBJ2-1 -
CASSRAGREDGYTF TGCGCCAGCTCCCGGGCAGGGAGGGAGGATGGCTACACCTTC TRBV5-1 - TRBJ1-2 -
CASSQDRVSLRETQYF TGTGCCAGCAGCCAAGATCGGGTATCCCTGCGGGAGACCCAGTACTTC TRBV3-1 - TRBJ2-5 few